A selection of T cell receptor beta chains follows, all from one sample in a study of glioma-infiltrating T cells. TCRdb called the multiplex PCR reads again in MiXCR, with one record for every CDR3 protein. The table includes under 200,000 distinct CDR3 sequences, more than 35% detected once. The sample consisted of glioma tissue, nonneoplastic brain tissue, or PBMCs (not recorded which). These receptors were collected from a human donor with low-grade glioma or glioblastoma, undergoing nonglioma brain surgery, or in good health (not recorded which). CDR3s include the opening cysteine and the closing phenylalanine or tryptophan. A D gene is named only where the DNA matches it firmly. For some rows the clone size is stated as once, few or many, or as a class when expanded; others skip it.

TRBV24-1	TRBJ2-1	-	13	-	TGTGCCACCAGTCATTCGTCGTGGAATGAACAGTTCTTC	CATSHSSWNEQFF
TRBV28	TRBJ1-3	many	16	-	TGTGCCAGCAGTTTAGACCCCAGAGCAGGGTTCGGCACCATATATTTT	CASSLDPRAGFGTIYF
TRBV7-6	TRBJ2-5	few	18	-	TGTGCCAGCAGCCCCTCCGCCGCAGCGGGCGGCGGTTTTGGGACCCAGTACTTC	CASSPSAAAGGGFGTQYF
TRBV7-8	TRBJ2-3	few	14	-	TGTGCCAGCACTGGAGCGAGTAGCACAGATACGCAGTATTTT	CASTGASSTDTQYF
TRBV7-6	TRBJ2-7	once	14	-	TGTGCCAGGAGCTTAGTTGCTGACTCCTACGAGCAGTACTTC	CARSLVADSYEQYF
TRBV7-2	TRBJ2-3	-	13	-	TGTGCCAGCAGCTCCTCCAGCACAGATACGCGGTATTTT	CASSSSSTDTRYF
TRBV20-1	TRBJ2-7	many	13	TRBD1	TGCAGTGCCGCCGGGACAGAGGGCTACGAGCAGTACTTC	CSAAGTEGYEQYF
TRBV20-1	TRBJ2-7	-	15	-	TGCAGTTCTACCACAACCCTAGCAGACTTTGACGAGCAGTACTTC	CSSTTTLADFDEQYF
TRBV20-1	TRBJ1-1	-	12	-	TGCACCAGCCGGCGCGTCAACGCTGAGGCTTTCTTT	CTSRRVNAEAFF
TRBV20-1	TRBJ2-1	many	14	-	TGCAGTGCTAGAAGGCCGTTCTCCTACAATGAGCAGTTCTTC	CSARRPFSYNEQFF
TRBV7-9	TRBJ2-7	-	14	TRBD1	TGTGCCAGCAGCTTAGCTGGGACAGGGGACGAGCAGTACTTC	CASSLAGTGDEQYF
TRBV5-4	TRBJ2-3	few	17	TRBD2	TGTGCCAGCAGCTCGAAGACTAGCGGGAGTAGCACAGATACGCAGTATTTT	CASSSKTSGSSTDTQYF
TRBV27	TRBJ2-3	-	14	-	TGTGCCACCAGGCCTCTAGCGCTTACAGATACGCAGTATTTT	CATRPLALTDTQYF